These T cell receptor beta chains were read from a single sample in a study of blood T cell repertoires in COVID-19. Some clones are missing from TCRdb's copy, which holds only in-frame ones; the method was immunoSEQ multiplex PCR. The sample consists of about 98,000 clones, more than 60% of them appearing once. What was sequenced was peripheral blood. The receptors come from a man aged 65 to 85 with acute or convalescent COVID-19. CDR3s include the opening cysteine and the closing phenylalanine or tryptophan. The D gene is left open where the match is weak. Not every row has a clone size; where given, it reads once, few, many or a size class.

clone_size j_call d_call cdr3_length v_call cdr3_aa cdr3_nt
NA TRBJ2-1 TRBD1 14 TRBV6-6 CASSHRDRTLGQFF TGTGCCAGCAGCCACCGGGACAGGACCCTGGGGCAGTTCTTC
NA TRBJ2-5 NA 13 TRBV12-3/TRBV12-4 CASSFWLAETQYF TGTGCCAGCAGTTTTTGGCTAGCTGAGACCCAGTACTTC
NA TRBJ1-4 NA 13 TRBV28 CASSQDLTAGLFF TGTGCCAGCAGTCAGGATCTAACCGCAGGACTGTTTTTT
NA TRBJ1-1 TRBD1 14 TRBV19 CASSTRQGNTEAFF TGTGCCAGTAGTACCCGACAGGGAAACACTGAAGCTTTCTTT
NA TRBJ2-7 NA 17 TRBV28 CASSLPLHEESSYEQYF TGTGCCAGCAGTTTACCCCTTCATGAGGAGAGCTCCTACGAGCAGTACTTC
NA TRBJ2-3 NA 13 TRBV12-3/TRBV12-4 CASSIGSTDTQYF TGTGCCAGCAGTATCGGGAGCACAGATACGCAGTATTTT
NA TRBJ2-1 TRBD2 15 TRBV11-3 CASSEEPSGRNEQFF TGTGCCAGCAGCGAGGAGCCTAGCGGGAGGAATGAGCAGTTCTTC
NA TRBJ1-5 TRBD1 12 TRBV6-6 CASSGQGQPQHF TGTGCCAGCAGTGGACAGGGTCAGCCCCAGCATTTT
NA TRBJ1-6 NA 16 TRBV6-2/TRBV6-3 CASSYELRAGDSPLHF TGTGCCAGCAGTTATGAATTGCGGGCCGGCGATTCACCCCTCCACTTT
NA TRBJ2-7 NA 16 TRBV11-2 CASSDTSIPNNRGQYF TGTGCCAGCAGTGACACGTCAATTCCTAATAACCGGGGGCAGTACTTC
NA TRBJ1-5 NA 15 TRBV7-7 CASSLLRGRNQPQHF TGTGCTAGCAGCCTTTTAAGGGGCCGCAATCAGCCCCAGCATTTT
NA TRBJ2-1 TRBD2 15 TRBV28 CASSLAGGSYNEQFF TGTGCCAGCAGTTTAGCGGGAGGGTCCTACAATGAGCAGTTCTTC
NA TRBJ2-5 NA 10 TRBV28 CASRRETQYF TGTGCCAGCAGGAGGGAGACCCAGTACTTC
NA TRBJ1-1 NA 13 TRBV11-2 CASSFTRTQEAFF TGTGCCAGCAGCTTCACAAGGACACAAGAAGCTTTCTTT
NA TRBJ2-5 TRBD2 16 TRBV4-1 CASSQSLGLAEETQYF TGCGCCAGCAGCCAATCCCTGGGACTAGCAGAAGAGACCCAGTACTTC
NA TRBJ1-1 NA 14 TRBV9 CASSGEDIRSRAFF TGTGCCAGCAGCGGAGAGGACATCCGGTCCAGGGCTTTCTTT
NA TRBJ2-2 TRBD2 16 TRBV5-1 CASSLARTSGPGELFF TGCGCCAGCAGCTTGGCAAGGACTAGTGGTCCTGGGGAGCTGTTTTTT
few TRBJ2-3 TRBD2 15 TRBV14 CASSGASGWRDTQYF TGTGCCAGCAGCGGGGCTAGCGGGTGGCGAGATACGCAGTATTTT
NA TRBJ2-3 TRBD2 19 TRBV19 CASSIQKGGLAGRTDTQYF TGTGCCAGTAGTATCCAGAAGGGGGGGCTAGCGGGACGGACAGATACGCAGTATTTT
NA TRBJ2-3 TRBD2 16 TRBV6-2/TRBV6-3 CASSGRLAGGPYTQYF TGTGCCAGCAGTGGCAGACTAGCGGGAGGGCCTTATACGCAGTATTTT
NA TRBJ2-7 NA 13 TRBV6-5 CASTQSYAREQYF TGTGCCAGCACCCAAAGCTACGCCCGCGAGCAGTACTTC
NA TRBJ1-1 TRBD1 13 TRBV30 CAWREQGVTEAFF TGTGCCTGGAGGGAGCAGGGGGTCACTGAAGCTTTCTTT
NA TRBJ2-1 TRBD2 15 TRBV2 CASTGLAGTINEQFF TGTGCCAGCACCGGACTAGCGGGAACTATCAATGAGCAGTTCTTC
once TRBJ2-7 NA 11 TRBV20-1 CSAGPGPEQYF TGCAGTGCAGGTCCAGGGCCCGAGCAGTACTTC
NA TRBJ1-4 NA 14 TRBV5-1 CASSLSEPLEKLFF TGCGCCAGCAGCTTGTCGGAGCCGCTTGAAAAACTGTTTTTT
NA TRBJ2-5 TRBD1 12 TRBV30 CAWTGGSETQYF TGTGCCTGGACAGGGGGTTCGGAGACCCAGTACTTC
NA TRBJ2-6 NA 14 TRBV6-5 CASTGSSGANVLTF TGTGCCAGCACGGGAAGCTCTGGGGCCAACGTCCTGACTTTC
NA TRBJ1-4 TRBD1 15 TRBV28 CASSFRGQLNEKLFF TGTGCCAGCAGTTTTAGGGGACAGCTAAATGAAAAACTGTTTTTT
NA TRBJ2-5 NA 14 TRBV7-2 CASTTDWSQETQYF TGTGCCAGCACCACGGACTGGTCCCAAGAGACCCAGTACTTC
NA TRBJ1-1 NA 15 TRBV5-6 CASSLPGQEYTEAFF TGTGCCAGCAGCTTGCCGGGACAAGAATACACTGAAGCTTTCTTT
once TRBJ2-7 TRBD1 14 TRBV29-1 CSVGPVGTEYEQYF TGCAGCGTTGGGCCGGTAGGGACAGAGTACGAGCAGTACTTC
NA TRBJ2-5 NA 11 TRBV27 CASSFIETQYF TGTGCCAGCAGTTTTATAGAGACCCAGTACTTC
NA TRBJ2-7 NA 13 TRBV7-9 CASSLDRGYEQYF TGTGCCAGCAGCTTAGATAGGGGCTACGAGCAGTACTTC